The 17 T cell receptor beta chains below were found in one sample sequenced in a study of cytomegalovirus exposure and HLA in healthy donors. This table comes from immunoSEQ multiplex PCR, and its TCRdb copy is limited to in-frame clones, with some not included. The data contain 150,000 or so clones, around nine tenths of them singletons. The sequenced sample was PBMCs. These receptors were collected from a woman younger than 30 in good health and CMV-seropositive.

This clone occurred a few times. CDR3 residues: CASSLTTVYEQYF. CDR3 DNA: TGTGCCAGCAGTTTAACGACAGTCTACGAGCAGTACTTC. The chain has TRBV28 and TRBJ2-7; possibly TRBD1 for D (5 bases). V was shortened by 2 bases and J by 3 bases, with 8 bases between the two germline ends. The CDR3 is 13 residues long. CDR1 and CDR2 from the germline V gene are MDHEN and SYDVKM.

This chain connects TRBV6-5 to TRBJ2-7; 7 nucleotides agree with TRBD2. Germline V CDR1 and CDR2: MNHEY, SVGAGI. This CDR3 spans 15 amino acids. V lost 6 bases and J lost 1; bases outside the gene matches: 9. The CDR3 spells CASSGVTGGSYEQYF. For the CDR3, the DNA is TGTGCCAGCAGCGGCGTGACGGGAGGATCCTACGAGCAGTACTTC.

The gene calls are TRBV10-3 and TRBJ2-1; 12 bases agree with TRBD1. The V segment lost 8 bases and the J segment 2 bases; nucleotides outside the gene matches: 1. From germline, CDR1 is ENHRY and CDR2 SYGVKD. This CDR3 has 14 amino acids. The CDR3 protein is CAIGDRGPYNEQFF. The CDR3 nucleotides read TGTGCCATCGGGGACAGGGGGCCCTACAATGAGCAGTTCTTC.

The V and J genes are TRBV19 and TRBJ2-7; 10 bases are shared with TRBD2. Germline V gene lookup returns CDR1 LNHDA and CDR2 SQIVND (reference sequence). The J segment lost 2 bases and the V segment lost 4 bases, leaving 11 bases of the junction unmatched. The CDR3 sequence is 17 residues long. The CDR3 sequence: CASSSVRGLALAYEQYF. The CDR3 nucleotides read TGTGCCAGTAGTAGCGTCCGGGGACTAGCGCTTGCCTACGAGCAGTACTTC.

The chain combines TRBV28 with TRBJ2-5; D is possibly TRBD1 (5 bases). Per germline, CDR1 MDHEN and CDR2 SYDVKM. The ends were cut back, 2 bases at V and 1 base at J, with 14 bases in the middle. The CDR3 is 16 residues long. CDR3 protein: CASSLKGQGFQETQYF. DNA for the CDR3: TGTGCCAGCAGTTTAAAGGGTCAGGGTTTCCAAGAGACCCAGTACTTC.

The genes are TRBV18 and TRBJ2-7; 12 nucleotides match TRBD1. The germline gives CDR1 KGHSH, CDR2 LQKENI. The CDR3 runs 16 residues. Unmatched junction bases numbered 6, after V lost 2 bases and J lost 4 bases. DNA for the CDR3: TGTGCCAGCTCACCAATCGGGACAGGGGGCGTATACGAGCAGTACTTC. Amino acids: CASSPIGTGGVYEQYF.

With respect to this clone: The sample contains more than one DNA sequence encoding this CDR3. The chain couples TRBV11-3 to TRBJ2-3, with D possibly being TRBD2 (6 bases). Germline lookup yields CDR1 SGHNT and CDR2 YENEEA. The CDR3 sequence is 14 residues long. V lost 3 bases and J lost 0, with 7 bases in between. The CDR3 sequence is CASSLGTSTDTQYF. The CDR3 DNA reads TGTGCCAGCAGCTTGGGGACTAGCACAGATACGCAGTATTTT.

This chain uses TRBV28 with TRBJ1-5; D might be TRBD1 (6 bases). CDR1 and CDR2 (germline): MDHEN, SYDVKM. This CDR3 comprises 14 residues. V was shortened by 6 bases and J by 2 bases, with 11 bases between the two germline ends. The CDR3 nucleotides are TGTGCCAGCAGGGCACAGGGTCGCAATCAGCCCCAGCATTTT. Translation gives CASRAQGRNQPQHF.

The chain recombines TRBV4-3 with TRBJ2-1; D is possibly TRBD2 (6 bases). This CDR3 comprises 16 residues. Trimming shortened V by 0 bases and J by 3 bases, and 12 bases separated the two germline ends. CDR1 LGHNA and CDR2 YSLEER come from the germline V gene. The CDR3 DNA follows: TGCGCCAGCAGCCAAGATATCGGGACTTACTACAATGAGCAGTTCTTC. Residues: CASSQDIGTYYNEQFF.

The rearrangement links TRBV18 to TRBJ2-7; the match to TRBD1 covers 9 bases. Germline assignment: CDR1 KGHSH and CDR2 LQKENI. V lost 3 bases, J lost 0 bases, and 6 bases stayed unmatched. CDR3 length equals 16 residues. The CDR3 DNA reads as TGTGCCAGCTCACCCTTCCGACAGGGGGGCTCCTACGAGCAGTACTTC. Translation gives CASSPFRQGGSYEQYF.

This clone was recorded once. The rearrangement links TRBV6-5 to TRBJ1-1, with 11 bases matching TRBD1. There are 13 residues in the CDR3. V shed 7 bases and J 5 bases; nucleotides not matched to a gene: 3. In germline, CDR1 is MNHEY, CDR2 SVGAGI. The CDR3 loop reads CASTGTGGTEAFF. The CDR3 DNA reads TGTGCCAGCACCGGGACAGGGGGGACTGAAGCTTTCTTT.

This chain connects TRBV5-1 to TRBJ2-7; TRBD2 might be the D (5 bases). CDR1 and CDR2 from the germline V gene are SGHRS and YFSETQ. Trimming removed 10 bases at V and 0 bases at J, with 17 bases between. This CDR3 has 14 residues. CDR3 residues: CAPCLAAISYEQYF. As DNA, the CDR3 is TGCGCCCCTTGTCTAGCCGCAATCTCCTACGAGCAGTACTTC.

V usage is TRBV19 and J usage is TRBJ2-7; TRBD2 agrees at 7 bases. From germline, CDR1 is LNHDA and CDR2 SQIVND (reference sequence). The CDR3 contains 14 residues. V was clipped by 4 bases and J by 7 bases; unmatched bases: 10. The CDR3 nucleotides are TGTGCCAGTAGTAGTTTCGCGGGAGCTGGGGAGCAGTACTTC. Amino acids: CASSSFAGAGEQYF.

The V call is TRBV7-6, the J call TRBJ2-5; D perhaps matches TRBD1 (6 bases). Per the germline V gene, CDR1 is SGHVS and CDR2 is FNYEAQ. V shed 1 base and J shed 3 bases, with 24 bases lying between them. This CDR3 is 19 amino acids long. The CDR3 coding sequence is TGTGCCAGCAGCTTAGAAGGGTGGGGTGGGGACAAGCGAGAAGAGACCCAGTACTTC. It is translated as CASSLEGWGGDKREETQYF.

This chain links TRBV5-1 with TRBJ2-7; 11 bases match TRBD2. The J segment lost 3 bases and the V segment lost 4 bases, leaving 3 bases of the junction unmatched. The germline V gene encodes CDR1 SGHRS and CDR2 YFSETQ. CDR3 length: 14 amino acids. The CDR3 loop reads CASSPGLADYEQYF. CDR3 in DNA: TGCGCCAGCAGCCCGGGACTAGCGGACTACGAGCAGTACTTC. The variable domain in full, with the rest retrieved from reference TRBV5-1 and TRBJ2-7, is KAGVTQTPRYLIKTRGQQVTLSCSPISGHRSVSWYQQTPGQGLQFLFEYFSETQRNKGNFPGRFSGRQFSNSRSEMNVSTLELGDSALYLCASSPGLADYEQYFGPGTRLTVT.

The chain employs TRBV9 and TRBJ2-7; 7 positions agree with TRBD1. The CDR3 covers 14 residues. Germline assignment: CDR1 SGDLS and CDR2 YYNGEE. The V and J ends lost 0 bases and 5 bases, in that order; junction bases with no gene match: 5. The chain's CDR3 is CASSVGMTGNEQYF. CDR3 in DNA: TGTGCCAGCAGCGTAGGGATGACAGGGAACGAGCAGTACTTC.

The V and J genes are TRBV7-9 and TRBJ2-2; tentative D call: TRBD2 (5 bases). In germline, CDR1 is SEHNR, CDR2 FQNEAQ (reference sequence). Trimming stripped 7 bases from V and 2 bases from J, with 11 bases between. The CDR3 totals 14 residues. CDR3 bases: TGTGCCAGCATCCGTGGGAGTAACACCGGGGAGCTGTTTTTT. Amino acid sequence: CASIRGSNTGELFF.